The 23 T cell receptor beta chains presented below share a single source sample, sequenced in a study of vaccination and CD4 T cells after COVID-19. Sequencing of cultured CD4+ T cell DNA used the Oncomine TCR Beta short-read assay. Each CDR3 protein gets one entry after TCRdb re-called the PCR reads with MiXCR. Of 7,000 to 9,000 distinct CDR3 sequences in the sample, 60% were seen once. The treatment denotes: roughly 10-day PBMC culture with coronavirus spike peptide pools or control peptides (ViraFEST assay). Their target antigens are unknown. Sequencing was performed on cultured CD4+ T cells from blood, taken after SARS-CoV-2 vaccination. The receptors stem from a human donor with COVID-19.

V and J are TRBV6-1 and TRBJ2-3; 13 bases align to TRBD2. CDR1 and CDR2 (germline): MNHNS, SASEGT. The junction had 2 bases not matched to a gene; V was cut back by 6 bases and J by 5 bases. This CDR3 spans 14 amino acids. CDR3 coding DNA: TGTGCCAGCAGATGGACTAGCGGGGGAGATACGCAGTATTTT. Its translation: CASRWTSGGDTQYF.

V gene TRBV20-1 combines with J gene TRBJ2-2, with D tentatively TRBD1 (5 bases). Germline V lookup: CDR1 DFQATT, CDR2 SNEGSKA (reference sequence). Between the trimmed V and J ends, which lost 6 bases and 3 bases, there was a span of 14 bases. The CDR3 contains 14 residues. The CDR3 DNA sequence: TGCAGTGCCCGGGCGGACACCGACACCGGGGAGCTGTTTTTT. Translated, it gives CSARADTDTGELFF.

This chain joins TRBV6-1 and TRBJ1-1, with TRBD1 as a possible D gene (6 bases). Per the germline V gene, CDR1 is MNHNS and CDR2 is SASEGT. The CDR3 runs 14 residues. V gave up 4 bases and J gave up 1 base, with 10 bases separating them. The CDR3 sequence: CASSVRTENTEAFF. The DNA for the CDR3 is TGTGCCAGCAGTGTTAGGACAGAGAACACTGAAGCTTTCTTT.

The chain recombines TRBV7-3 with TRBJ2-5; D not certain. CDR1 SGHTA and CDR2 FQGTGA come from the germline V gene. Trimming took off 1 base at V and 5 bases at J, with 8 bases between the two ends. This CDR3 is 13 amino acids long. CDR3 protein: CASSLSSRETQYF. In nucleotides, the CDR3 is TGTGCCAGCAGCTTAAGCTCCAGGGAGACCCAGTACTTC.

The V call is TRBV7-2, the J call TRBJ2-5; TRBD2 might be the D (5 bases). This CDR3 comprises 14 residues. V was pared by 8 bases and J by 0 bases, with 13 bases between. The germline V gene has CDR1 SGHTA and CDR2 FQGNSA. The CDR3 bases are TGTGCCAGCGAGGCGGGTCAGTACCAAGAGACCCAGTACTTC. This sequence encodes CASEAGQYQETQYF.

This chain uses TRBV6-1 with TRBJ1-6; 7 positions agree with TRBD1. Germline V gene data show CDR1 as MNHNS and CDR2 as SASEGT. Losses at the gene ends were 2 bases for V and 10 bases for J; bases not matched to a gene: 8. This CDR3 contains 15 residues. CDR3 sequence (DNA): TGTGCCAGCAGTGAAACAGGGGATGGGGGGTCACCCCTCCACTTT. This gives the protein CASSETGDGGSPLHF.

V and J are TRBV7-2 and TRBJ2-2; 8 bases fit TRBD1. The germline V gene has CDR1 SGHTA and CDR2 FQGNSA. The ends lost 5 bases at V and 0 bases at J; junction bases unmatched: 5. The CDR3 is 16 amino acids. This CDR3 reads CASSKAGGANTGELFF. The CDR3 nucleotides read TGTGCCAGCAGCAAAGCAGGGGGCGCGAACACCGGGGAGCTGTTTTTT.

V and J are TRBV7-2 and TRBJ2-1, with TRBD1 as a possible D gene (6 bases). Germline CDR1 reads SGHTA; CDR2 reads FQGNSA. The length of the CDR3 is 19 residues. V gave up 0 bases and J gave up 0 bases, with 18 bases separating them. The CDR3 DNA is TGTGCCAGCAGCTTAGCATTGGGGGCGACCCCGAGCTCCTACAATGAGCAGTTCTTC. This translates into CASSLALGATPSSYNEQFF.

The CDR3 loop is CASSNKLDRPLRGYTF. DNA for the CDR3: TGTGCCAGCAGCAATAAATTAGACAGGCCCTTGAGGGGCTACACCTTC. The rearrangement links TRBV7-9 to TRBJ1-2; tentatively, D is TRBD1 (6 bases). The germline V gene encodes CDR1 SEHNR and CDR2 FQNEAQ (reference sequence). V lost 5 bases, J lost 8 bases, and 24 bases lay in between. The CDR3 is made up of 16 amino acids.

The rearrangement uses TRBV20-1 and TRBJ2-5; D is perhaps TRBD2 (6 bases). The germline gives CDR1 DFQATT, CDR2 SNEGSKA (reference sequence). V was pared by 0 bases and J by 2 bases, with 10 bases between. The CDR3 is 14 amino acids. In DNA form, the CDR3 reads TGCAGTGCTAGAGATCGCCGGGGGCAAGAGACCCAGTACTTC. Translation gives CSARDRRGQETQYF.

The rearrangement uses TRBV5-1 and TRBJ2-3; 13 nucleotides match TRBD2. V shed 0 bases, J shed 1 base, and the junction held 5 bases outside the gene matches. CDR1 and CDR2 (germline): SGHRS, YFSETQ. This CDR3 region has 18 residues. CDR3 loop: CASSLGRLAGGGTDTQYF. Written as DNA, the CDR3 is TGCGCCAGCAGCTTGGGGCGACTAGCGGGGGGAGGCACAGATACGCAGTATTTT.

The gene calls are TRBV20-1 and TRBJ2-2, with 8 bases that match TRBD1. Per germline, CDR1 DFQATT and CDR2 SNEGSKA (reference sequence). V gave up 0 bases and J gave up 4 bases; unmatched junction bases: 7. The CDR3 length is 16 residues. The CDR3 nucleotides read TGCAGTGCTAGAGATCCTAAGACAGGGGCCACCGGGGAGCTGTTTTTT. Translation: CSARDPKTGATGELFF.

This chain uses TRBV29-1 with TRBJ1-5, with a possible D match to TRBD1 (6 bases). The ends were cut back, 6 bases at V and 1 base at J, with 7 bases in the middle. CDR1 and CDR2 from the germline V gene are SQVTM and ANQGSEA. This CDR3 comprises 12 residues. The CDR3 region has the DNA TGCAGCGTCGGACAGAGCAATCAGCCCCAGCATTTT. Encoded protein: CSVGQSNQPQHF.

This clonotype was counted only a few times. In nucleotides, the CDR3 is TGTGCCAGCAGATTGGACAGGGGGCGCGGAGAGACCCAGTACTTC. It is translated as CASRLDRGRGETQYF. The chain has TRBV6-2 or TRBV6-3 and TRBJ2-5, with 11 bases fitting TRBD1. V lost 6 bases and J lost 4; bases outside the gene matches: 7. Germline assignment: CDR1 MNHEY and CDR2 SVGEGT. The CDR3 spans 15 residues.

This clonotype turned up a few times. The chain couples TRBV20-1 to TRBJ2-7; TRBD2 aligns across 10 bases. The CDR3 is made up of 14 amino acids. J gave up 7 bases and V 1 base, and 7 bases lay outside the gene matches. The germline V gene encodes CDR1 DFQATT and CDR2 SNEGSKA (reference sequence). As DNA, the CDR3 is TGCAGTGCTAGAGGGCTAGCGGGGGCAGGGGAGCAGTACTTC. Protein product: CSARGLAGAGEQYF.

The rearrangement uses TRBV19 and TRBJ1-2; no clear D. Germline V gives CDR1 LNHDA, CDR2 SQIVND (reference sequence). Trimming removed 7 bases at V and 3 bases at J, with 12 bases between. The CDR3 runs 13 residues. In nucleotides, the CDR3 is TGTGCCAGTACCCCGACTATGGACTATGGCTACACCTTC. Its translation: CASTPTMDYGYTF.

The table lists this clonotype with a few counts. The chain combines TRBV27 with TRBJ1-6; D uncertain. The CDR3 is 13 residues long. Trimming stripped 5 bases from V and 5 bases from J, with 7 bases between. Germline V lookup: CDR1 MNHEY, CDR2 SMNVEV (reference sequence). The CDR3 coding sequence is TGTGCCAGCAGTACTATAAATAATTCACCCCTCCACTTT. This gives the protein CASSTINNSPLHF.

The CDR3 DNA reads as TGTGCCAGCAGGCTAGCAGGGAAGGCGACAGATACGCAGTATTTT. Its translation is CASRLAGKATDTQYF. V and J are TRBV11-1 and TRBJ2-3; D is tentatively TRBD1 or TRBD2 (5 bases each). CDR3 length equals 15 residues. Trimming cost V 6 bases and J 3 bases, with 16 bases left between them. Germline CDR1 reads SGHAT; CDR2 reads FQDESV (reference sequence). Full variable domain (outside the CDR3, taken from reference TRBV11-1 and TRBJ2-3): EAEVAQSPRYKITEKSQAVAFWCDPISGHATLYWYRQILGQGPELLVQFQDESVVDDSQLPKDRFSAERLKGVDSTLKIQPAELGDSAMYLCASRLAGKATDTQYFGPGTRLTVL.

The V call is TRBV6-2 or TRBV6-3, the J call TRBJ2-5, with TRBD2 matching 11 bases. The CDR3 runs to 18 residues. The germline gives CDR1 MNHEY, CDR2 SVGEGT. Losses at the gene ends were 6 bases for V and 0 bases for J; bases not matched to a gene: 12. The DNA for the CDR3 is TGTGCCAGCAGCCCCCCCCTAAAACTAGCGGGGGACCAAGAGACCCAGTACTTC. Protein: CASSPPLKLAGDQETQYF.

The chain uses TRBV30 and TRBJ1-3, with TRBD1 identical over 7 bases. Germline trimming cut 5 bases from V and 4 bases from J; bases unmatched to any gene: 8. The CDR3 is 14 residues long. Per germline, CDR1 GTSNPN and CDR2 SVGIG (reference sequence). The CDR3 DNA is TGTGCCTGGCAGACAGGGAATGGAGGAAACACCATATATTTT. It encodes CAWQTGNGGNTIYF.

V is TRBV7-9 and J is TRBJ1-6; no clear D gene. V lost 3 bases and J lost 0, with 21 bases in between. The CDR3 runs to 20 residues. The V gene's germline CDR1 is SEHNR and CDR2 FQNEAQ (reference sequence). The DNA for the CDR3 is TGTGCCAGCAGCTTGGAATCGGGCCGCCAGTCCGGCTCCTATAATTCACCCCTCCACTTT. This codes for CASSLESGRQSGSYNSPLHF. Filled out from reference TRBV7-9 and TRBJ1-6, the complete variable domain reads DTGVSQNPRHKITKRGQNVTFRCDPISEHNRLYWYRQTLGQGPEFLTYFQNEAQLEKSRLLSDRFSAERPKGSFSTLEIQRTEQGDSAMYLCASSLESGRQSGSYNSPLHFGNGTRLTVT.

This clonotype has just one count. V and J are TRBV2 and TRBJ1-6; D gene uncertain. This CDR3 spans 13 amino acids. The germline V gene encodes CDR1 SNHLY and CDR2 FYNNEI. Deletions cut 1 base from V and 8 bases from J, with 6 bases between. The CDR3 protein is CASSEGSYSPLHF. CDR3 in DNA: TGTGCCAGCAGTGAAGGGTCCTATTCACCCCTCCACTTT.

This clonotype has more than one count but fewer than ten. The V gene is TRBV20-1, the J gene TRBJ1-2; D remains ambiguous. V lost 3 bases and J 2 bases, leaving 7 bases between the germline ends. Germline CDR1 and CDR2: DFQATT and SNEGSKA (reference sequence). The CDR3 consists of 12 residues. This CDR3 reads CSASSGNYGYTF. For the CDR3, the DNA is TGCAGTGCTAGTTCGGGGAACTATGGCTACACCTTC.